A single sample is the source of the 17 T cell receptor beta chains below, sequenced in a study of T-cell reconstitution after alpha-beta-depleted transplantation in children. Researchers prepared the TCRbeta library using unique molecular identifiers, the study reports. Each CDR3 protein is one row after TCRdb ran MiXCR on the PCR reads. The sample includes about a million distinct CDR3 sequences, about 29% of them seen just once. The sequencing here drew on PBMCs, mostly from graft donor cells, taken 360 days after TCRalphabeta/CD19-depleted stem cell transplant. These receptors came from a boy in the first two years of life who had a stem cell transplant for SCID, so the T cells may come from the graft donor.

This clonotype came up a few times. The chain recombines TRBV12-3 or TRBV12-4 with TRBJ2-7, with 8 positions matching TRBD1. The CDR3 extends over 14 amino acids. The J segment lost 2 bases and the V segment lost 8 bases, leaving 8 bases of the junction unmatched. CDR3 residues: CASSRDRRPYEQYF. Here the CDR3 DNA reads TGTGCCAGCTCCCGGGACAGGCGCCCCTACGAGCAGTACTTC.

The chain uses TRBV4-3 and TRBJ1-1, with TRBD1 matching 8 bases. Trimming cost V 0 bases and J 1 base; bases outside gene matches: 7. Germline-derived CDR1 and CDR2 are LGHNA and YSLEER. The CDR3 loop spans 17 amino acids. DNA for the CDR3: TGCGCCAGCAGCCAAGATCTGAGGACAGGGACGAACACTGAAGCTTTCTTT. Encoded protein: CASSQDLRTGTNTEAFF.

In this sample, this clonotype turned up a few times. This sequence joins TRBV18 and TRBJ1-3; the D gene is possibly TRBD1 (6 bases). CDR1 KGHSH and CDR2 LQKENI come from the germline V gene. The CDR3 is 16 amino acids. The V and J ends lost 5 bases and 6 bases respectively, with 20 bases between them. The DNA of the CDR3 is TGTGCCAGCTCATCCCTGCAACAGGGCCGCGAAAACACCATATATTTT. Translated: CASSSLQQGRENTIYF. Combining the CDR3 with reference TRBV18 and TRBJ1-3 gives the whole variable domain NAGVMQNPRHLVRRRGQEARLRCSPMKGHSHVYWYRQLPEEGLKFMVYLQKENIIDESGMPKERFSAEFPKEGPSILRIQQVVRGDSAAYFCASSSLQQGRENTIYFGEGSWLTVV.

In its sample, this clonotype was seen a few times. V usage is TRBV4-1 and J usage is TRBJ1-1; 7 bases match TRBD1. The CDR3 length is 14 residues. Germline CDR1 and CDR2: MGHRA and YSYEKL. V trimming: 6 bases; J trimming: 2 bases; junction bases outside the gene matches: 6. CDR3 coding DNA: TGCGCCAGCAGTCAGGGGGTAGAAAACACTGAAGCTTTCTTT. The encoded protein is CASSQGVENTEAFF.

The chain joins TRBV2 to TRBJ2-2; maybe TRBD2 (5 bases). The ends were cut back, 7 bases at V and 0 bases at J, with 9 bases in the middle. The length of the CDR3 is 14 residues. The germline CDR1 and CDR2 sequences are SNHLY and FYNNEI. The CDR3 DNA sequence: TGTGCCAGCATGCGGGCGACGAACACCGGGGAGCTGTTTTTT. Translating it yields CASMRATNTGELFF.

This clonotype was seen only a few times. This chain uses TRBV19 with TRBJ2-1; 13 nucleotides align to TRBD2. After removal of 8 bases from V and 6 bases from J, the junction contained 7 bases not matched to a gene. The V gene's germline CDR1 is LNHDA and CDR2 SQIVND (reference sequence). CDR3 length: 15 residues. The DNA of the CDR3 is TGTGCCAGTCGACTAGCGGGGGGCCTTCCCAATGAGCAGTTCTTC. Residues: CASRLAGGLPNEQFF.

This clonotype was picked up a small number of times. The V and J genes are TRBV5-1 and TRBJ2-7, with a possible D match to TRBD1 (7 bases). Germline CDR1 SGHRS, CDR2 YFSETQ. CDR3 length: 14 amino acids. V was trimmed by 4 bases and J by 2 bases, leaving 13 bases between them. The CDR3: CASSMRDSTYEQYF. As DNA, the CDR3 is TGCGCCAGCAGCATGCGGGACAGCACCTACGAGCAGTACTTC.

This chain connects TRBV24-1 to TRBJ2-2, with 9 bases matching TRBD1. Germline lookup yields CDR1 KGHDR and CDR2 SFDVKD. J was trimmed by 7 bases and V by 4 bases; bases with no gene match: 9. The CDR3 totals 16 residues. CDR3 loop: CATSDSRDRVHGELFF. In DNA, the CDR3 is TGTGCCACCAGTGACTCCCGGGACAGGGTTCACGGGGAGCTGTTTTTT.

This chain's CDR3 is CASSFSGAEWYF. CDR3 in DNA: TGTGCCAGCAGTTTTTCCGGGGCCGAATGGTATTTT. The genes are TRBV12-3 or TRBV12-4 and TRBJ2-3, with D perhaps being TRBD1 or TRBD2 (5 bases each). With 3 bases removed from V and 14 bases from J, the gap between germline ends came to 15 bases. The CDR3 loop spans 12 amino acids.

The gene calls are TRBV15 and TRBJ1-2; D is unclear. Per the germline V gene, CDR1 is LNHNV and CDR2 is YYDKDF (reference sequence). The V end was cut by 0 bases, the J end by 3 bases, with 8 bases between. CDR3 length: 14 residues. CDR3 loop: CATSRDLGDYGYTF. The CDR3 DNA sequence: TGTGCCACCAGCAGAGATTTGGGAGACTATGGCTACACCTTC. The complete variable domain, with remaining parts taken from reference TRBV15 and TRBJ1-2, reads DAMVIQNPRYQVTQFGKPVTLSCSQTLNHNVMYWYQQKSSQAPKLLFHYYDKDFNNEADTPDNFQSRRPNTSFCFLDIRSPGLGDTAMYLCATSRDLGDYGYTFGSGTRLTVV.

This clonotype was counted a few times. V and J are TRBV5-1 and TRBJ2-5; D is ambiguous. The germline V gene encodes CDR1 SGHRS and CDR2 YFSETQ. Trimming took 0 bases from V and 5 from J, leaving 20 bases between them. CDR3 length equals 17 residues. The CDR3 DNA reads TGCGCCAGCAGCTTGGAGGGCAGAATAAGACAAACGGAGACCCAGTACTTC. Protein product: CASSLEGRIRQTETQYF. Filled out from reference TRBV5-1 and TRBJ2-5, the complete variable domain reads KAGVTQTPRYLIKTRGQQVTLSCSPISGHRSVSWYQQTPGQGLQFLFEYFSETQRNKGNFPGRFSGRQFSNSRSEMNVSTLELGDSALYLCASSLEGRIRQTETQYFGPGTRLLVL.

The rearrangement links TRBV2 to TRBJ2-7, with D perhaps TRBD2 (5 bases). CDR3 length: 16 residues. Trimming pared 4 bases from V and 4 bases from J, leaving 20 bases between. Germline V gene sequence: CDR1 SNHLY, CDR2 FYNNEI. DNA for the CDR3: TGTGCCAGCAGTGGGATGAGGGAGATTAAGTGGTACGAGCAGTACTTC. This codes for CASSGMREIKWYEQYF.

This clonotype was seen a handful of times. In DNA, the CDR3 is TGTGCCATCAGTGATCTCCAGGAGAATAAGGCCCTCCACTTT. It yields the protein CAISDLQENKALHF. This chain links TRBV10-3 with TRBJ1-6; D ambiguous. The CDR3 is 14 amino acids. Germline values: CDR1 ENHRY, CDR2 SYGVKD. V was trimmed by 3 bases and J by 14 bases, leaving 17 bases between them.

The V gene is TRBV7-3, the J gene TRBJ2-1; TRBD2 agrees at 8 bases. The CDR3 has 15 residues. V was pared by 5 bases and J by 10 bases, with 13 bases of the junction left unmatched. Germline V gives CDR1 SGHTA, CDR2 FQGTGA. Here the CDR3 DNA reads TGTGCCAGCAGCCCCAACCCCCGTATAGCGGGGGAGCAGTTCTTC. Translated, it gives CASSPNPRIAGEQFF.

This clonotype came up a few times. The chain has TRBV7-2 and TRBJ2-7; D may be TRBD1 or TRBD2 (6 bases each). The V end was cut by 1 base, the J end by 3 bases, with 13 bases between. The CDR3 consists of 15 residues. The germline CDR1 and CDR2 sequences are SGHTA and FQGNSA. In nucleotides, the CDR3 is TGTGCCAGCAGCTTAGTTCCGGGGGCTGGCTACGAGCAGTACTTC. Its translation: CASSLVPGAGYEQYF.

J is TRBJ1-2 and V is TRBV5-1; D is uncertain. This CDR3 region has 15 residues. Trimming cost V 2 bases and J 8 bases, with 19 bases left between them. CDR1 and CDR2 (germline): SGHRS, YFSETQ. CDR3: CASSFGEVSGRGYTF. The CDR3 DNA is TGCGCCAGCAGCTTTGGAGAAGTCTCTGGTCGAGGCTACACCTTC.

The chain uses TRBV6-1 and TRBJ1-5, with D possibly matching TRBD1 (6 bases). This CDR3 is built from 18 residues. Trimming shortened V by 6 bases and J by 4 bases, and 25 bases separated the two germline ends. Germline values: CDR1 MNHNS, CDR2 SASEGT. The CDR3: CASRKGIGGTFSNQPQHF. CDR3 in DNA: TGTGCCAGCAGGAAAGGGATAGGGGGTACCTTCTCGAATCAGCCCCAGCATTTT.